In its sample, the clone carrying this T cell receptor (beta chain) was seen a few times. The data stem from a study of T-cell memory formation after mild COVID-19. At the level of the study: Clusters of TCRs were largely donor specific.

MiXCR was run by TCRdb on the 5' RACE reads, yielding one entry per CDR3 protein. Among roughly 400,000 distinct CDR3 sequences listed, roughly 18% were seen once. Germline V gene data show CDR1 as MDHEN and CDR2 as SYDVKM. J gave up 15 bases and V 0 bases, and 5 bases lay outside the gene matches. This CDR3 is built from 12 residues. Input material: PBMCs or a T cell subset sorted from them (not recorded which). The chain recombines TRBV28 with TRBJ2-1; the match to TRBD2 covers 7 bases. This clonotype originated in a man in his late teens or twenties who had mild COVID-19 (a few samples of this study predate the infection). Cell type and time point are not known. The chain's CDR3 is CASSLWTSRRFF. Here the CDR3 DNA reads TGTGCCAGCAGTTTATGGACTAGCCGTCGGTTCTTC.